The 8 T cell receptor beta chains given below trace back to one sample, sequenced in a study of breast tumors, draining lymph nodes, adjacent tissues. TCRdb used MiXCR to reprocess the multiplex PCR reads, holding one entry per CDR3 protein. Of about 130,000 distinct CDR3 sequences in the sample, roughly 20% were seen once. The lymph nodes were axillary draining lymph nodes from breast cancer patients. Sequenced: axillary lymph node tissue. The receptors stem from a female donor with breast cancer. Some clones in this sample may be carry-over from other donors' samples.

This clonotype has at least ten counts. V usage is TRBV19 and J usage is TRBJ2-7; D is perhaps TRBD1 (5 bases). Deletions cut 0 bases from V and 0 bases from J, with 9 bases between. Germline V CDR1 and CDR2: LNHDA, SQIVND (reference sequence). CDR3 length: 15 amino acids. CDR3: CASSIEGVPSYEQYF. DNA for the CDR3: TGTGCCAGTAGTATAGAAGGGGTCCCCTCCTACGAGCAGTACTTC.

This clonotype was seen at least ten times. The gene calls are TRBV24-1 and TRBJ2-5; 9 bases fit TRBD1. The CDR3 extends over 16 amino acids. Germline assignment: CDR1 KGHDR and CDR2 SFDVKD. V lost 3 bases and J lost 4; bases outside the gene matches: 8. CDR3 in DNA: TGTGCCACCAGTGATCCCGGGACAGGGTCAGGAGAGACCCAGTACTTC. Translation gives CATSDPGTGSGETQYF.

Many counts were recorded for this clonotype. The chain combines TRBV19 with TRBJ2-3; 12 nucleotides match TRBD2. CDR3 length: 16 residues. After removal of 5 bases from V and 0 bases from J, the junction contained 3 bases not matched to a gene. Germline-derived CDR1 and CDR2 are LNHDA and SQIVND (reference sequence). The CDR3 bases are TGTGCCAGTAGTTGGACTAGCGGGGCTAGCACAGATACGCAGTATTTT. It encodes CASSWTSGASTDTQYF.

This rearrangement joins TRBV10-3 to TRBJ2-5; maybe TRBD1 (6 bases). Germline V lookup: CDR1 ENHRY, CDR2 SYGVKD. The CDR3 contains 15 residues. V shed 2 bases and J shed 7 bases, with 17 bases lying between them. CDR3 nucleotide sequence: TGTGCCATCAGTGAGAATACAGGACAGAGGGGGACCCAGTACTTC. This translates into CAISENTGQRGTQYF.

The table lists this clonotype with many counts. The rearrangement uses TRBV20-1 and TRBJ2-3; 16 bases line up with TRBD2. Trimming cost V 1 base and J 5 bases; bases outside gene matches: 12. The length of the CDR3 is 19 residues. The germline V gene has CDR1 DFQATT and CDR2 SNEGSKA (reference sequence). CDR3 amino acids: CSARGRTGTSGRAGDTQYF. The CDR3 DNA is TGCAGTGCTAGAGGTCGGACGGGGACTAGCGGGAGGGCCGGAGATACGCAGTATTTT.

This clonotype was recorded at least ten times. The chain joins TRBV20-1 to TRBJ2-1, with unresolved D. The V gene lost 3 bases and the J gene lost 6 bases, with 21 bases spanning the gap. Germline CDR1 DFQATT, CDR2 SNEGSKA (reference sequence). CDR3 length: 16 residues. CDR3 nucleotides: TGCAGTGCTAGCCTGGCGGCTCGCTCATGGGGCAATGAGCAGTTCTTC. It is translated as CSASLAARSWGNEQFF.

This clonotype showed up many times. The genes are TRBV2 and TRBJ1-2; D is possibly TRBD1 (6 bases). Germline V gives CDR1 SNHLY, CDR2 FYNNEI. The V end was cut by 6 bases, the J end by 4 bases, with 12 bases between. The CDR3 length is 13 residues. The CDR3 DNA follows: TGTGCCAGCAGACCTCAGGGGATCTATGGCTACACCTTC. As protein: CASRPQGIYGYTF.

On this clonotype itself: This may arise from a read error, as a much more abundant clone is one base away. V and J are TRBV2 and TRBJ1-5; 9 nucleotides match TRBD1. CDR1 and CDR2 (germline): SNHLY, FYNNEI. CDR3 size: 17 residues. V shed 3 bases, J shed 4 bases, and the junction held 10 bases outside the gene matches. The CDR3 is CASSEAWGQGGNQPQHF. The CDR3 region has the DNA TGTGCCAGCAGTGAGGCTTGGGGACAGGGAGGGAATCAGCCCCAGCATTTT.